Presented here are 10 T cell receptor beta chains from one specimen sequenced in a study of early T cells in non-severe SARS-CoV-2 infection. TCRdb fed the 5' RACE reads into MiXCR, producing one record per CDR3 protein. The top ten hold roughly 3.2% of the sample, which has some 66,000 distinct CDR3 sequences, 8% to 9.5% seen once. The source material was whole blood. The receptors were gathered from an adult who was a healthcare worker with PCR-confirmed SARS-CoV-2 infection or an uninfected control (not recorded which).

The rearrangement uses TRBV20-1 and TRBJ1-2, with D possibly TRBD1 on 6 matching bases. Per the germline V gene, CDR1 is DFQATT and CDR2 is SNEGSKA (reference sequence). This CDR3 region has 16 residues. Trimming took off 7 bases at V and 0 bases at J, with 21 bases between the two ends. CDR3 nucleotides: TGCAGTGTTAAGAACCGGGACAAAGGAGCTAACTATGGCTACACCTTC. It yields the protein CSVKNRDKGANYGYTF.

The chain recombines TRBV20-1 with TRBJ2-5; TRBD2 is a possible D gene (7 bases). Trimming pared 7 bases from V and 0 bases from J, leaving 18 bases between. Germline-derived CDR1 and CDR2 are DFQATT and SNEGSKA (reference sequence). The CDR3 totals 15 residues. The CDR3 loop is CSGRGQGSYQETQYF. In nucleotides, the CDR3 is TGCAGTGGGCGGGGGCAGGGGTCGTACCAAGAGACCCAGTACTTC.

This clonotype showed up just a few times. The CDR3, as DNA: TGTGCCATCAGAATGGGACTAGCGGAAAACATTCAGTACTTC. This codes for CAIRMGLAENIQYF. This chain links TRBV10-3 with TRBJ2-4; 11 bases line up with TRBD2. CDR1 and CDR2 from the germline V gene are ENHRY and SYGVKD. The CDR3 sequence is 14 residues long. V gave up 6 bases and J gave up 5 bases; unmatched junction bases: 3.

This clonotype showed up just a few times. V and J are TRBV29-1 and TRBJ2-7; tentative D call: TRBD2 (5 bases). The CDR3 totals 13 residues. Germline V gives CDR1 SQVTM, CDR2 ANQGSEA. V shed 7 bases and J shed 0 bases, with 13 bases lying between them. The CDR3 protein is CSGALASSYEQYF. The CDR3 DNA follows: TGCAGCGGCGCTTTAGCGAGCTCCTACGAGCAGTACTTC.

This clonotype has at least ten counts. This sequence joins TRBV24-1 and TRBJ2-1, with D tentatively TRBD2 (6 bases). The V and J ends lost 1 base and 2 bases respectively, with 11 bases between them. CDR1 is KGHDR and CDR2 is SFDVKD in the germline V gene. This CDR3 region has 16 residues. In nucleotides, the CDR3 is TGTGCCACCAGTGATTTTGACGGGAGTGCCTACAATGAGCAGTTCTTC. The encoded protein is CATSDFDGSAYNEQFF.

The chain is built from TRBV20-1 and TRBJ1-6, with a tentative D call TRBD1 (6 bases). CDR3 length: 13 amino acids. In germline, CDR1 is DFQATT, CDR2 SNEGSKA (reference sequence). Trimming left V 6 bases short and J 9 bases short, with 15 bases between. This CDR3 is CSAGGLHISPLHF. CDR3 coding DNA: TGCAGTGCGGGGGGCTTACATATTTCACCCCTCCACTTT.

This clonotype was recorded a few times. The V call is TRBV19, the J call TRBJ2-5; the D is unclear. Germline CDR1 reads LNHDA; CDR2 reads SQIVND (reference sequence). The CDR3 totals 13 residues. The V gene lost 3 bases and the J gene lost 5 bases, with 10 bases spanning the gap. DNA of the CDR3: TGTGCCAGTAGTATCCGGCCCGCGGAGACCCAGTACTTC. This translates into CASSIRPAETQYF.

This clonotype was counted ten times or more. The rearrangement links TRBV9 to TRBJ2-7, with TRBD2 matching 11 bases. V lost 3 bases to trimming and J lost 3 bases; unmatched junction nucleotides: 5. Germline CDR1 and CDR2: SGDLS and YYNGEE. CDR3 length equals 15 residues. The CDR3 here is CASSASGTSGYEQYF. For the CDR3, the DNA is TGTGCCAGCAGCGCATCCGGGACTAGCGGCTACGAGCAGTACTTC.

This clonotype was found a few times. The genes are TRBV5-1 and TRBJ2-7; D unresolved. This CDR3 is 14 amino acids long. The germline V gene encodes CDR1 SGHRS and CDR2 YFSETQ. Trimming stripped 6 bases from V and 0 bases from J, with 13 bases between. This CDR3 reads CASKGGPNSYEQYF. The CDR3 coding sequence is TGCGCCAGCAAAGGTGGACCCAACTCCTACGAGCAGTACTTC.

Only a few counts were recorded for this clonotype. V usage is TRBV6-2 or TRBV6-3 and J usage is TRBJ2-4; 9 bases line up with TRBD1. The CDR3 has 15 amino acids. The V and J ends lost 3 bases and 6 bases, in that order; junction bases with no gene match: 6. From germline, CDR1 is MNHEY and CDR2 SVGEGT. The CDR3 is CASSYTGGSVNIQYF. The CDR3 DNA reads as TGTGCCAGCAGTTATACAGGGGGCTCTGTAAACATTCAGTACTTC.